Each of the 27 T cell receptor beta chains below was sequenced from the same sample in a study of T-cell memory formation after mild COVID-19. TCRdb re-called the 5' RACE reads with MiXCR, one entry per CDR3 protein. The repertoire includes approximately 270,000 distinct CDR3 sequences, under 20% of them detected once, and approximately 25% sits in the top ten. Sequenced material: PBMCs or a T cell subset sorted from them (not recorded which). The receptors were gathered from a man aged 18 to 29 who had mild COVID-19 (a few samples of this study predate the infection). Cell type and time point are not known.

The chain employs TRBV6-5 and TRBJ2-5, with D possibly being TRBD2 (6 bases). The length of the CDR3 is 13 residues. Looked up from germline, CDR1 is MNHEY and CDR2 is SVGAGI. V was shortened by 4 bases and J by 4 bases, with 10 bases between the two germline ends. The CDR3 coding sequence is TGTGCCAGCAGTTTGACTAGAGTAGAGACCCAGTACTTC. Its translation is CASSLTRVETQYF.

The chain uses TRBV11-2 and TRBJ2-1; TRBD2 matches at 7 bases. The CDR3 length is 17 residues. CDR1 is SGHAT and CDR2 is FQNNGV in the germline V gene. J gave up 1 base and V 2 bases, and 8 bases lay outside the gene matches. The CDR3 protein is CASSLRGKAGSYNEQFF. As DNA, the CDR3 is TGTGCCAGCAGCTTACGGGGAAAAGCGGGGTCCTACAATGAGCAGTTCTTC.

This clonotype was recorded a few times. CDR3: CSVEDQWAGTGNTEAFF. CDR3 DNA: TGCAGCGTTGAAGATCAATGGGCCGGGACAGGGAACACTGAAGCTTTCTTT. The chain employs TRBV29-1 and TRBJ1-1; 8 bases are a match to TRBD1. The CDR3 runs to 17 residues. Germline loops: CDR1 SQVTM, CDR2 ANQGSEA. The V and J ends lost 0 bases and 1 base, in that order; junction bases with no gene match: 10.

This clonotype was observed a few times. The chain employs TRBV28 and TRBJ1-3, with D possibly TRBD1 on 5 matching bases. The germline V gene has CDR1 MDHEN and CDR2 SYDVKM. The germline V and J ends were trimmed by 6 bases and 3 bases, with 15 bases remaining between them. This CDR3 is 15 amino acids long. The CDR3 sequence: CASRTPGASGNTIYF. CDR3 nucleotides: TGTGCCAGCAGAACCCCCGGGGCTAGTGGAAACACCATATATTTT. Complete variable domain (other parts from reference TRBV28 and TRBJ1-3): DVKVTQSSRYLVKRTGEKVFLECVQDMDHENMFWYRQDPGLGLRLIYFSYDVKMKEKGDIPEGYSVSREKKERFSLILESASTNQTSMYLCASRTPGASGNTIYFGEGSWLTVV.

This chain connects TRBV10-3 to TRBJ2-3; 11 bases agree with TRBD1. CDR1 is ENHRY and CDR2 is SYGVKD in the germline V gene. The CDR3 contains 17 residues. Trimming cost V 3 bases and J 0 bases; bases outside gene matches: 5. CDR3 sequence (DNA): TGTGCCATCAGTGATATCCGGGACAGGGGGAGCACAGATACGCAGTATTTT. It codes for CAISDIRDRGSTDTQYF.

In DNA, the CDR3 is TGTGCCAGCCGTAAAAGGGGCAGGTTTACCTACGAGCAGTACTTC. It yields the protein CASRKRGRFTYEQYF. The chain uses TRBV6-5 and TRBJ2-7; D may be TRBD1 (5 bases). V dropped 8 bases and J dropped 2 bases, with 19 bases sitting between them. Germline CDR1 is MNHEY and CDR2 is SVGAGI. The CDR3 covers 15 residues.

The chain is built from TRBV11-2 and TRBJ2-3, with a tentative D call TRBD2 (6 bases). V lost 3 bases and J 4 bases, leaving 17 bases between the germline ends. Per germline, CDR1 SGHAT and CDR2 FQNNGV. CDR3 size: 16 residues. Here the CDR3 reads CASSFNAGPQADTQYF. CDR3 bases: TGTGCCAGCAGCTTTAACGCGGGACCCCAGGCAGATACGCAGTATTTT.

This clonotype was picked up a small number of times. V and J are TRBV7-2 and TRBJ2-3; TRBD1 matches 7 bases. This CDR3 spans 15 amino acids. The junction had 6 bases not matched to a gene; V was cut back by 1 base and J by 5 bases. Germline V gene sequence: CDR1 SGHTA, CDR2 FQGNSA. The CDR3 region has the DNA TGTGCCAGCAGCTTAGGATCGACAGGGTTAGATACGCAGTATTTT. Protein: CASSLGSTGLDTQYF.

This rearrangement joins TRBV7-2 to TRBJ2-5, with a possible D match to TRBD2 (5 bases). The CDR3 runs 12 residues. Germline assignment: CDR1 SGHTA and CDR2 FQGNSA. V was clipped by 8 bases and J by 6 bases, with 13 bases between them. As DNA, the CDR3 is TGTGCCAGCCGGAGGCCACGCAAGACCCAGTACTTC. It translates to CASRRPRKTQYF. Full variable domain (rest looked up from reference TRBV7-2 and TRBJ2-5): GAGVSQSPSNKVTEKGKDVELRCDPISGHTALYWYRQSLGQGLEFLIYFQGNSAPDKSGLPSDRFSAERTGGSVSTLTIQRTQQEDSAVYLCASRRPRKTQYFGPGTRLLVL.

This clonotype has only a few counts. CDR3 sequence reads: CAITGGSGANVLTF. Here the CDR3 DNA reads TGTGCCATCACCGGGGGCTCTGGGGCCAACGTCCTGACTTTC. V usage is TRBV10-3 and J usage is TRBJ2-6, with D possibly matching TRBD2 (6 bases). Germline CDR1 and CDR2: ENHRY and SYGVKD. This CDR3 has 14 amino acids. Trimming took off 7 bases at V and 0 bases at J, with 7 bases between the two ends.

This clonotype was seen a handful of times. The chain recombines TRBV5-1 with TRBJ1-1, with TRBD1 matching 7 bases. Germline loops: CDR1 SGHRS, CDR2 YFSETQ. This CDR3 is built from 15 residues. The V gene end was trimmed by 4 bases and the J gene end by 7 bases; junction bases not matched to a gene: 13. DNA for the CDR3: TGCGCCAGCAGCCCCTTGGAGGGGGCGAGCGGTGAAGCTTTCTTT. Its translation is CASSPLEGASGEAFF.

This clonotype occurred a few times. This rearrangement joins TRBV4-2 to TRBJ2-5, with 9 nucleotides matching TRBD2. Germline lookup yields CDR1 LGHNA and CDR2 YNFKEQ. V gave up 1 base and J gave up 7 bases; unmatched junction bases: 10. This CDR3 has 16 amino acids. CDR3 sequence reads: CASSQASLAGLATQYF. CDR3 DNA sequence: TGTGCCAGCAGCCAAGCCTCGCTAGCGGGGCTGGCGACCCAGTACTTC.

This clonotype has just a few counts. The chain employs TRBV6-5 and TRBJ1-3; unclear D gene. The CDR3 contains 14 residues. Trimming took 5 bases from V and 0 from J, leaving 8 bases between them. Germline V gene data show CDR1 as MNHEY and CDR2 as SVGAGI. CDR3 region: CASSQIFSGNTIYF. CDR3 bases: TGTGCCAGCAGTCAGATATTCTCTGGAAACACCATATATTTT.

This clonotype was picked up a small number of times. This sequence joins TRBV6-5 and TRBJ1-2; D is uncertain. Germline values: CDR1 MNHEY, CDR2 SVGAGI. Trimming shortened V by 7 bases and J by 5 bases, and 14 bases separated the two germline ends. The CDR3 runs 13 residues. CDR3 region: CASTYAPPYGYTF. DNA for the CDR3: TGTGCCAGCACCTACGCCCCGCCTTATGGCTACACCTTC.

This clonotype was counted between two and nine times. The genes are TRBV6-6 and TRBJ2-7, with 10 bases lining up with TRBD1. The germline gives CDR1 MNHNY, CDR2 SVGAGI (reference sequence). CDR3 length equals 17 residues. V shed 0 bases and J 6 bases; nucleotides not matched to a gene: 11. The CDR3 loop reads CASSYSKGQGSASEQYF. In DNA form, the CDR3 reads TGTGCCAGCAGTTACTCGAAGGGACAGGGGTCGGCCTCCGAGCAGTACTTC.

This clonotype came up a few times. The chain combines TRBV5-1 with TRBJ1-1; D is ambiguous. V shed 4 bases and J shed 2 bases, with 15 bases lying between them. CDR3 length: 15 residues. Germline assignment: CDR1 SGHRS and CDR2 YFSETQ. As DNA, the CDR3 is TGCGCCAGCAGCGGCTATCCCGGGCTCAACACTGAAGCTTTCTTT. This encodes CASSGYPGLNTEAFF. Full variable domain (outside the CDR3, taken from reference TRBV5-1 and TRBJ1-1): KAGVTQTPRYLIKTRGQQVTLSCSPISGHRSVSWYQQTPGQGLQFLFEYFSETQRNKGNFPGRFSGRQFSNSRSEMNVSTLELGDSALYLCASSGYPGLNTEAFFGQGTRLTVV.

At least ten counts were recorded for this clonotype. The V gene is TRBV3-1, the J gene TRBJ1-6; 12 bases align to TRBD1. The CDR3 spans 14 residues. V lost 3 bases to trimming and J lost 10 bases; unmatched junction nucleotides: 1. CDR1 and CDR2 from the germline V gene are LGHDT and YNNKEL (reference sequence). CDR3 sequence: CASSQGTGGSPLHF. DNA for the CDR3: TGTGCCAGCAGCCAGGGGACAGGGGGCTCACCCCTCCACTTT.

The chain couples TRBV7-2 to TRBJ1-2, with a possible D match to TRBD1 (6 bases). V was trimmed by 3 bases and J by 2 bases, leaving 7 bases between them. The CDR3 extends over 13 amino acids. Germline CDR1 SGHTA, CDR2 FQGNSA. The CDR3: CASSFDRNYGYTF. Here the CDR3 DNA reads TGTGCCAGCAGCTTCGACAGGAACTATGGCTACACCTTC.

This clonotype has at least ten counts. This chain's CDR3 is CASRLADSYNEQFF. The CDR3 DNA sequence: TGTGCCAGCAGACTAGCGGACTCCTACAATGAGCAGTTCTTC. The chain combines TRBV2 with TRBJ2-1; TRBD2 agrees at 8 bases. V lost 6 bases, J lost 0 bases, and 1 base stayed unmatched. Germline CDR1 reads SNHLY; CDR2 reads FYNNEI. There are 14 residues in the CDR3.

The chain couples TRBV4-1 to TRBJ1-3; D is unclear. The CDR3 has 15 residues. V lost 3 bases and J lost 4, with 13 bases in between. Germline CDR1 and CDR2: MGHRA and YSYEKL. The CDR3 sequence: CASSQGIYSGNTIYF. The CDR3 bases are TGCGCCAGCAGCCAGGGCATCTATTCGGGAAACACCATATATTTT.

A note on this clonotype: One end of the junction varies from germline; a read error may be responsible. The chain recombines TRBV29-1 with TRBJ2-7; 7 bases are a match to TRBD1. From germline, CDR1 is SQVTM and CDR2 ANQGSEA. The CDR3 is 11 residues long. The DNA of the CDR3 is TGCAGCGTTGAAGATGGGGACAGCGCCGACTTC. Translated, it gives CSVEDGDSADF.

The CDR3 loop reads CASSQDSYVLGNTEAFF. CDR3 coding DNA: TGTGCCAGCAGCCAAGATAGCTACGTCCTGGGGAACACTGAAGCTTTCTTT. J is TRBJ1-1 and V is TRBV3-1, with D unresolved. CDR3 length equals 17 residues. In germline, CDR1 is LGHDT, CDR2 YNNKEL (reference sequence). V was pared by 0 bases and J by 1 base, with 15 bases between.

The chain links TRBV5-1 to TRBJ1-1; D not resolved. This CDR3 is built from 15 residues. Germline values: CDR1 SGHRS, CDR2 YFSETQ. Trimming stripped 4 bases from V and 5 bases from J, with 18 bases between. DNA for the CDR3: TGCGCCAGCAGCCCAAGTATCGGACCGGAGACTGAAGCTTTCTTT. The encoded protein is CASSPSIGPETEAFF.

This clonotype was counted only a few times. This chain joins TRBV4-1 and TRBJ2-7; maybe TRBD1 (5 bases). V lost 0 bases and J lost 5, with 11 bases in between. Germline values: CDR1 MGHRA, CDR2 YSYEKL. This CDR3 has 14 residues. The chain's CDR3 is CASSQDGVRDEQYF. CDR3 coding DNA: TGCGCCAGCAGCCAAGATGGGGTCAGGGACGAGCAGTACTTC.

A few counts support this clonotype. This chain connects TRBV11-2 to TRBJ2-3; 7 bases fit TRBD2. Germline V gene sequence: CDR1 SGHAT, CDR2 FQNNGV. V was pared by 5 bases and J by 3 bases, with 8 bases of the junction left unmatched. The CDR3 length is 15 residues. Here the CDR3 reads CASSRQSGMTDTQYF. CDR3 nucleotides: TGTGCCAGCAGCCGACAAAGCGGGATGACAGATACGCAGTATTTT.

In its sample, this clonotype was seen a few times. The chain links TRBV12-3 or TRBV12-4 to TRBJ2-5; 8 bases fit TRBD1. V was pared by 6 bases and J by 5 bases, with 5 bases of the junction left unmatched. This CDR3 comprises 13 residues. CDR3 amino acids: CASRRTGWETQYF. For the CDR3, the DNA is TGTGCCAGCAGGCGGACAGGGTGGGAGACCCAGTACTTC.

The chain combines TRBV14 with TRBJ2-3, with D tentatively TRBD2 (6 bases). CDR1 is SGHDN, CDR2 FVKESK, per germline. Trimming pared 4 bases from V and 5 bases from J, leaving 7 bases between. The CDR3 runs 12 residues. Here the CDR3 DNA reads TGTGCCAGCAGCCGGGGGGTAGATACGCAGTATTTT. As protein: CASSRGVDTQYF.